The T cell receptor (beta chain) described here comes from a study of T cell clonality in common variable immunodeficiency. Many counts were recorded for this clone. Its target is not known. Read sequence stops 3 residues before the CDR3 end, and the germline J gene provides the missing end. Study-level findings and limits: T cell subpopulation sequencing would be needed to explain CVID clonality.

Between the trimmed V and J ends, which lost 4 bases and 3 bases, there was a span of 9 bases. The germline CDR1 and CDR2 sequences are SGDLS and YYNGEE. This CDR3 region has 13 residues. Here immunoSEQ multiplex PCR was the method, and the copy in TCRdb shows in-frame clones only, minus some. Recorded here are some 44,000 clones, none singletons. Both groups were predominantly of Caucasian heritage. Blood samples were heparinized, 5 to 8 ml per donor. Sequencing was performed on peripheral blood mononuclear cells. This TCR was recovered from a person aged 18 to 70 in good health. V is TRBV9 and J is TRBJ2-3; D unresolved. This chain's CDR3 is CASSLWPTDTQYF. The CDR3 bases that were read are TGTGCCAGCAGCCTCTGGCCGACAGATACG.